The following is a T cell receptor (beta chain) sequence with its context. Antigen unknown. This CDR3 is 14 amino acids long. CDR1 and CDR2 from the germline V gene are SGHRS and YFSETQ. Trimming left V 4 bases short and J 0 bases short, with 8 bases between. The data were taken from a study of blood T cells in healthy people across ages. The study's findings and limits: Naive CD4+ cells and diversity were both higher in long-lived donors than in aged donors. No conclusive comparison of naive versus antigen-experienced cells was possible with unsorted PBMCs.

A J-beta primer mix and a sample-barcoded 5' primer were used in a second PCR of about 7 to 12 cycles. Each cDNA molecule carried a tag from a template-switch adaptor that contained 12 random nucleotides. Each CDR3 protein is one row after TCRdb ran MiXCR on the 5' RACE reads. The sample lists under 950,000 distinct CDR3 sequences, 22% occurring once. This clonotype originated in a man aged 70 or older in good health. V gene TRBV5-1 combines with J gene TRBJ1-3; D not resolved. Sequenced input: blood. The CDR3 is CASSLEASGNTIYF. The DNA of the CDR3 is TGCGCCAGCAGCCTAGAAGCCTCTGGAAACACCATATATTTT.